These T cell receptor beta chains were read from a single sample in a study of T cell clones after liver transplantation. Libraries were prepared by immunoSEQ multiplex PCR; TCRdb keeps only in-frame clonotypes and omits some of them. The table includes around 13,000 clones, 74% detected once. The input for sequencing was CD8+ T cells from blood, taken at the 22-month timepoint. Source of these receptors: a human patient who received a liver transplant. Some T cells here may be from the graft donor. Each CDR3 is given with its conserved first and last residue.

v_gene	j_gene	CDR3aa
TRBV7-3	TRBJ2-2	CASSGDSITGELFF
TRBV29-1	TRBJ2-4	CSVDSGGIQYF
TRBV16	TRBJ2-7	CASAAGASYEQYF
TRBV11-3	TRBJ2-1	CASSIRQGGGNEQFF
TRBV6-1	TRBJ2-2	CASRRGPTYGELFF
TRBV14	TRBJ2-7	CASSWGQGPRYEQYF
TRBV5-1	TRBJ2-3	CASRTYLEGPSADTQYF
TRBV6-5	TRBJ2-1	CASSYWAGRTNEQFF
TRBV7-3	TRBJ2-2	CASSNLNTGELFF
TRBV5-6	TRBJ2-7	CASSYTDASYEQYF
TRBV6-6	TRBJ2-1	CASSSGEQFF
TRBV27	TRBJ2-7	CASSLQRGAYEQYF
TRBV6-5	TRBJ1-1	CASSYPVGNNTEAFF
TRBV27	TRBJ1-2	CASSPIGQQFNYGYTF
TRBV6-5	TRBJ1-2	CASSWYPGGYGYTF
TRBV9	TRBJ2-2	CASSGLGGVPGELFF
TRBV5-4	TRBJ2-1	CASSTGLAGYRSYNEQFF
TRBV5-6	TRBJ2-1	CASSQAGQGMNEQFF
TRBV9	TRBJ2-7	CASSSDSGSLTYEQYF
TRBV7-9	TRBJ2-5	CASSPLGGGLGETQYF
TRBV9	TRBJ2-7	CASSPQDRDYEQYF
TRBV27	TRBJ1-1	CASSLSSGGTEAFF
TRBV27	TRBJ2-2	CASSLSFSPGELFF
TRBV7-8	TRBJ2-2	CASKNGRTGELFF
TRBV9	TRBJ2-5	CASGSGGDQETQYF
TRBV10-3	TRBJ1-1	CAISELTTGETGTEAFF
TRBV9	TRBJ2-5	CASSAFSGGALKETQYF
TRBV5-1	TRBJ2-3	CASSLELAGTDTQYF
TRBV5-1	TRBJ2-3	CASSPAAGADTQYF
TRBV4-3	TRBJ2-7	CASSQGSRTYEQYF
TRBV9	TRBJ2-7	CASSVGWGGRDHEQYF
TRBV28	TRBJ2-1	CASISGSLDEQFF
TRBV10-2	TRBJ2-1	CASSGSYNEQFF
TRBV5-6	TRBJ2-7	CASSLGQSYEQYF
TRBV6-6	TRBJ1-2	CASSQVGDYGYTF